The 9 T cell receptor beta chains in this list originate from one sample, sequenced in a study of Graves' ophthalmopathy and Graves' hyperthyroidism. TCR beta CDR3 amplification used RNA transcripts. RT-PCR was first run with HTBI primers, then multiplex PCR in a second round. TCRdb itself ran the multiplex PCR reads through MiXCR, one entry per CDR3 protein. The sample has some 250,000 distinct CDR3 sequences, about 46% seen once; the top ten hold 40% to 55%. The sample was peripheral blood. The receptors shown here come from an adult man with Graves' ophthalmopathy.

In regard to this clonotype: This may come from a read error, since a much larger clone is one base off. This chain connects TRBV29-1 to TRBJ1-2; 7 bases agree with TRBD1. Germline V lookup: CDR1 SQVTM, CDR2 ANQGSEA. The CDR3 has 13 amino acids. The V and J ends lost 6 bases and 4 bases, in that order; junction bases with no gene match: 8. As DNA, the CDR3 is TGCAGCGTGACACAGGGGCGGGGCTATGGCTACACCTTC. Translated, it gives CSVTQGRGYGYTF.

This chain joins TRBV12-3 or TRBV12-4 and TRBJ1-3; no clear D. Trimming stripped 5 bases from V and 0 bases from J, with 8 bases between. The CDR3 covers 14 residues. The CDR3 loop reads CASSQRLSGNTIYF. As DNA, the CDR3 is TGTGCCAGCAGTCAGAGGCTCTCTGGAAACACCATATATTTT.

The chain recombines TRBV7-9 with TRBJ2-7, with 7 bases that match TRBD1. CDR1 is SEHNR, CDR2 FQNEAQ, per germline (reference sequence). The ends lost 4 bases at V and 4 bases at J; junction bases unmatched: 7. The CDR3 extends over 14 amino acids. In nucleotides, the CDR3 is TGTGCCAGCAGCTACGGGACAGAGTTATACGAGCAGTACTTC. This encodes CASSYGTELYEQYF.

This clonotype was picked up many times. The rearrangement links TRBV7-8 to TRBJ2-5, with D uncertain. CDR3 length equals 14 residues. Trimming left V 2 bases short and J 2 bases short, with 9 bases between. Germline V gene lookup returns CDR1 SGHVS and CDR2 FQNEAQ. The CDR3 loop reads CASSLSGSQETQYF. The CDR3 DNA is TGTGCCAGCAGCTTATCCGGGTCTCAAGAGACCCAGTACTTC.

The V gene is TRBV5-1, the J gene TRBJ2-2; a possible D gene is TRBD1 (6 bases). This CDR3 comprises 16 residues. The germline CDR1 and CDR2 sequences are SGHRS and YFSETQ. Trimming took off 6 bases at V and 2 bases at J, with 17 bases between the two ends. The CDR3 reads CASKNPAQGNTGELFF. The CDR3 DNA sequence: TGCGCCAGCAAGAACCCTGCACAGGGTAACACCGGGGAGCTGTTTTTT.

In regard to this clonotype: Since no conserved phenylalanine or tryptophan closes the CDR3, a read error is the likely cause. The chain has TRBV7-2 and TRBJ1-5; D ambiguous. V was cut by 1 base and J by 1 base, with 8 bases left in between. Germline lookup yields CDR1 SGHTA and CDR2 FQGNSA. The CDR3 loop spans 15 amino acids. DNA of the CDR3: TGTGCCAGCAGCTTAGTGGTGGGGAGCAATCAGCCCCAGCATCAT. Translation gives CASSLVVGSNQPQHH.

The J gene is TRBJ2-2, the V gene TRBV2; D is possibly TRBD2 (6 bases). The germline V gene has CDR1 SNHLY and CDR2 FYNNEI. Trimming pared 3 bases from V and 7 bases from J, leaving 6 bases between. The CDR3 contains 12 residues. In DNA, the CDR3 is TGTGCCAGCAGTGAGGGGGGCGGGGAGCTGTTTTTT. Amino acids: CASSEGGGELFF. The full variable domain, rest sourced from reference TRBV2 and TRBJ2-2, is EPEVTQTPSHQVTQMGQEVILRCVPISNHLYFYWYRQILGQKVEFLVSFYNNEISEKSEIFDDQFSVERPDGSNFTLKIRSTKLEDSAMYFCASSEGGGELFFGEGSRLTVL.

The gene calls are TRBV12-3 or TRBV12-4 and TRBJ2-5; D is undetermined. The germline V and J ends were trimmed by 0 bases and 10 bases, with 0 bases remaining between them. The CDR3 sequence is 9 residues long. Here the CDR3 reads CASSLAQYF. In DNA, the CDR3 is TGTGCCAGCAGTTTAGCCCAGTACTTC.

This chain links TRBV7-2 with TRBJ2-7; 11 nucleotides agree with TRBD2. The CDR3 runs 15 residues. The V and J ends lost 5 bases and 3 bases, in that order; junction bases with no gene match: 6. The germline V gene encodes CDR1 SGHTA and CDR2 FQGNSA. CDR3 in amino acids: CASSPPLAGDYEQYF. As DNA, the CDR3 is TGTGCCAGCAGCCCACCACTAGCGGGAGACTACGAGCAGTACTTC.